These 2 T cell receptor beta chains originate from one sample sequenced in a study of T cell changes during pregnancy in multiple sclerosis. Measured with immunoSEQ multiplex PCR; TCRdb has only the in-frame clones, and not every one. The sample includes about 60,000 clones, about 90% seen only once; the top ten take just under 0.2%. This sample comprised CD4+ T cells from peripheral blood mononuclear cells, obtained in the second trimester of pregnancy. These receptors came from a female donor with multiple sclerosis, enrolled in a pregnancy study.

The genes are TRBV7-3 and TRBJ2-1, with 8 nucleotides matching TRBD1. V lost 4 bases, J lost 8 bases, and 4 bases stayed unmatched. This CDR3 spans 13 amino acids. The germline CDR1 and CDR2 sequences are SGHTA and FQGTGA. CDR3 nucleotide sequence: TGTGCCAGCAGCTCGGGACAGGCTTATGAGCAGTTCTTC. Its protein product is CASSSGQAYEQFF.

The CDR3 bases are TGTGCCAGCACCTTAGGGACAGGGATGAACACTGAAGCTTTCTTT. It is translated as CASTLGTGMNTEAFF. The rearrangement joins TRBV9 to TRBJ1-1; 9 bases line up with TRBD1. The trim removed 6 bases at V and 0 bases at J, leaving 6 bases unmatched. Per germline, CDR1 SGDLS and CDR2 YYNGEE. This CDR3 is built from 15 residues.